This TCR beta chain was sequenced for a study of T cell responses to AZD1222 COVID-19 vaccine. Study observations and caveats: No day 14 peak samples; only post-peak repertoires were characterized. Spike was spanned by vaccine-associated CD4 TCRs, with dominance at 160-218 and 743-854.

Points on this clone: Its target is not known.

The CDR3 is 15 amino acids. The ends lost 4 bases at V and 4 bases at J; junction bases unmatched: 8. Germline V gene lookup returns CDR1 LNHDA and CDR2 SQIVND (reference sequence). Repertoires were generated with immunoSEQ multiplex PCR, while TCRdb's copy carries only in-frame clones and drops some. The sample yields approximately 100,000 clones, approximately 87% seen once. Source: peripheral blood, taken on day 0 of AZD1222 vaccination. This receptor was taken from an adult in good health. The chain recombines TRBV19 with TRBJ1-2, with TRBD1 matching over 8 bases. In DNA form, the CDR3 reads TGTGCCAGTAGTACGAATCACAGGGGGGGCTATGGCTACACCTTC. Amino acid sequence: CASSTNHRGGYGYTF.